The entry that follows covers one T cell receptor (beta chain) sequence. The antigen is undetermined. The data stem from a study of graft-versus-host responses after intestinal transplantation. Study at large: Tacrolimus plus steroids were given to all recipients for roughly three years, preceded by anti-thymocyte globulin induction.

The CDR3 is 12 residues long. V shed 5 bases and J 11 bases; nucleotides not matched to a gene: 8. Germline assignment: CDR1 MGHRA and CDR2 YSYEKL. Study-level findings and limits: Maximum circulating GvH clone levels tracked with early post-transplant HvG decreases. High graft-versus-host to host-versus-graft clonal ratios were found in allografts of patients who had graft-donor T cell macrochimerism. Detection of GvH clones occurred in recipient marrow, and some had their first appearance in ileum or blood.

Using immunoSEQ multiplex PCR, the repertoire was profiled, and TCRdb retains in-frame clones only, with some absent. The sample includes fewer than 110,000 clones, approximately 94% seen only once; the top ten take 0.9% to 1.5%. The specimen was unstimulated CD8+ T cells sorted from spleen or lymph node cells, collected before intestinal transplant. The sequence was collected from a human donor who received an intestinal transplant. The chain links TRBV4-1 to TRBJ1-1; 7 nucleotides match TRBD1. This CDR3 is CASSFTGDVAFF. The CDR3 coding sequence is TGCGCCAGCAGCTTTACAGGGGACGTTGCTTTCTTT.